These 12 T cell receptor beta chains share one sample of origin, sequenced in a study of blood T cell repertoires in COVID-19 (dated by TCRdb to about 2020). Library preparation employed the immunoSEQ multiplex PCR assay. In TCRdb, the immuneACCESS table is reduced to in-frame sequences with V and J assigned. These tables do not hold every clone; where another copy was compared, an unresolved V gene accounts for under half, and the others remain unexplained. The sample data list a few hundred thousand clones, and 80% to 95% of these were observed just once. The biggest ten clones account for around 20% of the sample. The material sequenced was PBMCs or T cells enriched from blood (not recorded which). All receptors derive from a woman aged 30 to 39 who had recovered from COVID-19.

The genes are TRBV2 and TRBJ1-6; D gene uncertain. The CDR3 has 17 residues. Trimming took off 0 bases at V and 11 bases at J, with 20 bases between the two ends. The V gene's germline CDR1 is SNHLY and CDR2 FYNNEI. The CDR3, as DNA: TGTGCCAGCAGTGAAGCTTCGTGGCAGAACGAGGTTGCACCCCTCCACTTT. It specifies CASSEASWQNEVAPLHF.

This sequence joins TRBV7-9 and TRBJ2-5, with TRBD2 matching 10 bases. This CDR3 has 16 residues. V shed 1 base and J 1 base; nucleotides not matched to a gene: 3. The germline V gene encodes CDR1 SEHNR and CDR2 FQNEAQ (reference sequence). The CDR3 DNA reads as TGTGCCAGCAGCTTAGGCGCTAGCGGGGGCCAAGAGACCCAGTACTTC. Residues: CASSLGASGGQETQYF.

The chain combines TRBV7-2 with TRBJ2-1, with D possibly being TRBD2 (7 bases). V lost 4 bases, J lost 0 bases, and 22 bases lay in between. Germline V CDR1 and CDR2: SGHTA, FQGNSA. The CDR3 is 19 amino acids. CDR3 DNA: TGTGCCAGCAGCTCCACGGCCACTAGGGGGGGCCGCTCCTACAATGAGCAGTTCTTC. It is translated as CASSSTATRGGRSYNEQFF.

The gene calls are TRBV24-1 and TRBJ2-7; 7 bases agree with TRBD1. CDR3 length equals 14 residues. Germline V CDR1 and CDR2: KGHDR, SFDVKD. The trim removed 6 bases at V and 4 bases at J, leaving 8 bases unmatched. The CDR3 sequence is CATSRADRDYEQYF. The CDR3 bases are TGTGCCACCAGTCGGGCCGACAGGGATTACGAGCAGTACTTC.

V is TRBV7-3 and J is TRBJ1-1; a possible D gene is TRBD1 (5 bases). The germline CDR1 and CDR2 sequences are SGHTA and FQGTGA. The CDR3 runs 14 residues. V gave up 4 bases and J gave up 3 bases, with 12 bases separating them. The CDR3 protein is CASSSNQGDTEAFF. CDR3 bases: TGTGCCAGCAGCTCCAACCAGGGTGACACTGAAGCTTTCTTT.

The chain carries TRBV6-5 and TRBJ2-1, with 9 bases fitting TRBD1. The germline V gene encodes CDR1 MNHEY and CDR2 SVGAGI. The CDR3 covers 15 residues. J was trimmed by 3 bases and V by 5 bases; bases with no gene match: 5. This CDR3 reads CASSPGTGFYNEQFF. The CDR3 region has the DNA TGTGCCAGCAGTCCCGGGACAGGGTTCTACAATGAGCAGTTCTTC.

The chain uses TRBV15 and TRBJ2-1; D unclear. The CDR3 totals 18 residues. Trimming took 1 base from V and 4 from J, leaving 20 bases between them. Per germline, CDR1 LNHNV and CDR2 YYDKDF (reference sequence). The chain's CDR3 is CATSRGPQNGLAYNEQFF. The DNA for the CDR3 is TGTGCCACCAGCAGAGGTCCCCAAAACGGGTTGGCTTACAATGAGCAGTTCTTC.

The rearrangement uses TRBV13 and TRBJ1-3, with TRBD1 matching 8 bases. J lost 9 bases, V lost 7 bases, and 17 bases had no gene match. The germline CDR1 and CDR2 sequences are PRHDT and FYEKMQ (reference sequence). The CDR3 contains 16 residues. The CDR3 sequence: CASTPPATGGFGTIYF. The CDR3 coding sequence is TGTGCCAGCACCCCCCCGGCCACAGGGGGTTTTGGCACCATATATTTT.

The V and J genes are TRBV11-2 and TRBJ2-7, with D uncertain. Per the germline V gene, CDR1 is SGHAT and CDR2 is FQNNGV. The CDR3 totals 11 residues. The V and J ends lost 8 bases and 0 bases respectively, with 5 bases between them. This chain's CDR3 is CASSYSYEQYF. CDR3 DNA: TGTGCCAGCTCCTACTCCTACGAGCAGTACTTC. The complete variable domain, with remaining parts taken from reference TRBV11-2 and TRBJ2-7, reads EAGVAQSPRYKIIEKRQSVAFWCNPISGHATLYWYQQILGQGPKLLIQFQNNGVVDDSQLPKDRFSAERLKGVDSTLKIQPAKLEDSAVYLCASSYSYEQYFGPGTRLTVT.

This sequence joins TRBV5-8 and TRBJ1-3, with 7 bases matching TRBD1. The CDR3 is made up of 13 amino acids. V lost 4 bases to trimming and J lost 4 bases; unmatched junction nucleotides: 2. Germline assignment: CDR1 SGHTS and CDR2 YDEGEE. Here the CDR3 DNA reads TGTGCCAGCAGCCGGGACAGAGGAAACACCATATATTTT. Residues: CASSRDRGNTIYF. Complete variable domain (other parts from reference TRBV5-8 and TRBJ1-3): EAGVTQSPTHLIKTRGQQATLRCSPISGHTSVYWYQQALGLGLQFLLWYDEGEERNRGNFPPRFSGRQFPNYSSELNVNALELEDSALYLCASSRDRGNTIYFGEGSWLTVV.

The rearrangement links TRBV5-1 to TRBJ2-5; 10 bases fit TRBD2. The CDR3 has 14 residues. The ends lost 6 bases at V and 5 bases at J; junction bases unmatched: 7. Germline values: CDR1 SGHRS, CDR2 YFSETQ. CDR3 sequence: CASMSGGAEETQYF. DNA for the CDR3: TGCGCCAGCATGAGCGGGGGGGCCGAGGAGACCCAGTACTTC.

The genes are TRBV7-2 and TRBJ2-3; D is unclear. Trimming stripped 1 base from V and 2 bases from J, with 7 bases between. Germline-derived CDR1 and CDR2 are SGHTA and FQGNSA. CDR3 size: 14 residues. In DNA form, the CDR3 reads TGTGCCAGCAGCTTAGGGGCCGCCACAGATACGCAGTATTTT. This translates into CASSLGAATDTQYF.